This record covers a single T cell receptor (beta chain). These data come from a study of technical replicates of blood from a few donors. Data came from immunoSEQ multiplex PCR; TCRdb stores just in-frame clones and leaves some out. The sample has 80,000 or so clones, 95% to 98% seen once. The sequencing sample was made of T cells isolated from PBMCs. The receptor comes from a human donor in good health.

CDR3 region: CATSRTQGLSYEQYF. For the CDR3, the DNA is TGTGCCACCAGCAGAACTCAGGGGCTCTCCTACGAGCAGTACTTC. This chain connects TRBV15 to TRBJ2-7, with D perhaps TRBD1 (6 bases). Germline assignment: CDR1 LNHNV and CDR2 YYDKDF (reference sequence). The CDR3 length is 15 residues. V shed 2 bases and J shed 0 bases, with 11 bases lying between them.